One sample yielded the 31 T cell receptor beta chains listed below, sequenced in a study of a mutant IDH1 vaccine in newly diagnosed glioma. Some clones are missing from TCRdb's copy, which holds only in-frame ones; the method was immunoSEQ multiplex PCR. The table shows around 41,000 clones, with 80% to 90% occurring only once. These TCRs' antigens remain unknown. The sample's time point: week 35, safety follow-up. Doses of 300 ug of mutant IDH1 20-mer peptide were given with topical imiquimod. The material sequenced was PBMCs, taken from a glioma patient whose treatment included an IDH1 peptide vaccine. The receptors shown here come from a middle-aged man with glioma.

J is TRBJ1-1 and V is TRBV6-5; tentatively, D is TRBD1 (5 bases). With 2 bases removed from V and 1 base from J, the gap between germline ends came to 11 bases. The CDR3 is 15 amino acids. The germline CDR1 and CDR2 sequences are MNHEY and SVGAGI. The CDR3 DNA follows: TGTGCCAGCAGTTACGAGGCGCAGGGGAACACTGAAGCTTTCTTT. It codes for CASSYEAQGNTEAFF.

The V and J genes are TRBV11-2 and TRBJ1-3, with 7 bases aligning to TRBD1. This CDR3 region has 17 residues. V trimming: 2 bases; J trimming: 2 bases; junction bases outside the gene matches: 9. CDR1 SGHAT and CDR2 FQNNGV come from the germline V gene. The CDR3 region has the DNA TGTGCCAGCAGCTTACTGCGACAGGGACGCCCTGGAAACACCATATATTTT. Translating gives CASSLLRQGRPGNTIYF.

V is TRBV4-2 and J is TRBJ1-1; 7 nucleotides line up with TRBD1. This CDR3 is 16 amino acids long. Germline lookup yields CDR1 LGHNA and CDR2 YNFKEQ. The J segment lost 1 base and the V segment lost 3 bases, leaving 8 bases of the junction unmatched. CDR3 amino acids: CASSQEGTVRNTEAFF. DNA of the CDR3: TGTGCCAGCAGCCAGGAAGGGACAGTGCGGAACACTGAAGCTTTCTTT.

The chain has TRBV7-6 and TRBJ2-1, with 9 nucleotides matching TRBD2. CDR1 and CDR2 from the germline V gene are SGHVS and FNYEAQ. Unmatched junction bases numbered 8, after V lost 3 bases and J lost 8 bases. CDR3 size: 15 residues. CDR3 DNA: TGTGCCAGCAGCTTTGGTAGCGGGAGAAGTTATGAGCAGTTCTTC. Its protein is CASSFGSGRSYEQFF.

V usage is TRBV7-9 and J usage is TRBJ2-2, with 12 bases fitting TRBD1. CDR1 is SEHNR and CDR2 is FQNEAQ in the germline V gene (reference sequence). After removal of 4 bases from V and 1 base from J, the junction contained 7 bases not matched to a gene. The CDR3 spans 18 residues. Here the CDR3 DNA reads TGTGCCAGCAGCTCCGGGACAGGGGGCGCGAAGAACACCGGGGAGCTGTTTTTT. This gives the protein CASSSGTGGAKNTGELFF.

This clone was picked up one time. The chain is built from TRBV20-1 and TRBJ2-7; 8 bases map to TRBD1. V dropped 4 bases and J dropped 6; count of bases not matched to a gene: 2. The CDR3 is 11 amino acids. Germline V lookup: CDR1 DFQATT, CDR2 SNEGSKA (reference sequence). This CDR3 is CSATTGVEQYF. The CDR3 DNA reads as TGCAGTGCTACGACAGGGGTCGAGCAGTACTTC.

The chain employs TRBV27 and TRBJ2-3, with 11 nucleotides matching TRBD2. CDR1 MNHEY and CDR2 SMNVEV come from the germline V gene (reference sequence). The CDR3 runs to 16 residues. Unmatched junction bases numbered 7, after V lost 4 bases and J lost 4 bases. CDR3 coding DNA: TGTGCCAGCAGTTCCCGACTAGCGGGATTTGCAGATACGCAGTATTTT. It specifies CASSSRLAGFADTQYF.

The V and J genes are TRBV2 and TRBJ2-2; 7 positions match TRBD2. The CDR3 loop spans 14 amino acids. V lost 6 bases to trimming and J lost 2 bases; unmatched junction nucleotides: 3. Germline V gene data show CDR1 as SNHLY and CDR2 as FYNNEI. Here the CDR3 reads CASSQRGNTGELFF. The CDR3 DNA is TGTGCCAGCAGCCAGCGGGGTAACACCGGGGAGCTGTTTTTT.

The chain combines TRBV29-1 with TRBJ2-2, with D possibly matching TRBD2 (6 bases). The V gene lost 3 bases and the J gene lost 6 bases, with 11 bases spanning the gap. This CDR3 spans 13 amino acids. Germline CDR1 reads SQVTM; CDR2 reads ANQGSEA. The CDR3 region is CSVEVREAGELFF. Here the CDR3 DNA reads TGCAGCGTTGAGGTCAGGGAGGCCGGGGAGCTGTTTTTT.

This clone has a single count. CDR3 sequence (DNA): TGTGCCAGCAGCTTCCGGGCGGCAGCCAGTGGCTACACCTTC. Protein product: CASSFRAAASGYTF. This chain connects TRBV7-9 to TRBJ1-2; D is undetermined. Trimming cost V 3 bases and J 7 bases, with 15 bases left between them. Germline CDR1 reads SEHNR; CDR2 reads FQNEAQ (reference sequence). The CDR3 sequence is 14 residues long.

This sequence joins TRBV6-5 and TRBJ2-4, with 8 bases lining up with TRBD1. Germline V gene lookup returns CDR1 MNHEY and CDR2 SVGAGI. The CDR3 spans 15 residues. V shed 6 bases and J 1 base; nucleotides not matched to a gene: 5. CDR3 amino acids: CASRTDRGAKNIQYF. CDR3 nucleotide sequence: TGTGCCAGCAGGACCGACAGGGGTGCCAAAAACATTCAGTACTTC.

This chain joins TRBV19 and TRBJ1-5, with no clear D. Between the trimmed V and J ends, which lost 2 bases and 2 bases, there was a span of 16 bases. The length of the CDR3 is 17 residues. Germline-derived CDR1 and CDR2 are LNHDA and SQIVND (reference sequence). The CDR3 DNA reads TGTGCCAGTAGTATAAGGTGGAGGGCGGATGGCAATCAGCCCCAGCATTTT. Amino acids: CASSIRWRADGNQPQHF. Using reference TRBV19 and TRBJ1-5 for the parts outside the CDR3, the full variable domain is DGGITQSPKYLFRKEGQNVTLSCEQNLNHDAMYWYRQDPGQGLRLIYYSQIVNDFQKGDIAEGYSVSREKKESFPLTVTSAQKNPTAFYLCASSIRWRADGNQPQHFGDGTRLSIL.

This clone was seen once. This chain uses TRBV28 with TRBJ2-6; 10 bases agree with TRBD1. CDR1 MDHEN and CDR2 SYDVKM come from the germline V gene. V dropped 8 bases and J dropped 0; count of bases not matched to a gene: 13. The CDR3 sequence is 19 residues long. The CDR3 coding sequence is TGTGCCAGCGAAGGGACAGGGGCACCGCAAATCTCTGGGGCCAACGTCCTGACTTTC. It yields the protein CASEGTGAPQISGANVLTF.

In its sample, this clone was seen once. The chain links TRBV2 to TRBJ2-1, with 9 bases lining up with TRBD1. CDR1 and CDR2 from the germline V gene are SNHLY and FYNNEI. Trimming cost V 4 bases and J 9 bases; bases outside gene matches: 7. The CDR3 spans 14 residues. As DNA, the CDR3 is TGTGCCAGCAGTGGGACAGGGGAAGGGGGTGAGCAGTTCTTC. It yields the protein CASSGTGEGGEQFF.

This chain uses TRBV11-2 with TRBJ2-2; D call uncertain. The CDR3 consists of 15 residues. Per the germline V gene, CDR1 is SGHAT and CDR2 is FQNNGV. V gave up 5 bases and J gave up 4 bases, with 14 bases separating them. The CDR3 region has the DNA TGTGCCAGCAGCCCCCGGGCCCAGGTCACCGGGGAGCTGTTTTTT. Translating gives CASSPRAQVTGELFF.

This chain uses TRBV6-1 with TRBJ2-3; 8 bases map to TRBD2. Trimming removed 3 bases from V and 0 bases from J; junction bases left unmatched: 2. The CDR3 covers 15 residues. Looked up from germline, CDR1 is MNHNS and CDR2 is SASEGT. The CDR3 protein is CASSDIAGSTDTQYF. The CDR3 bases are TGTGCCAGCAGTGATATAGCGGGGAGCACAGATACGCAGTATTTT.

This sequence joins TRBV9 and TRBJ2-3; TRBD2 might be the D (6 bases). Trimming shortened V by 4 bases and J by 6 bases, and 18 bases separated the two germline ends. CDR3 length equals 15 residues. CDR1 SGDLS and CDR2 YYNGEE come from the germline V gene. The CDR3 sequence is CASSPGLPHMDTQYF. The CDR3 bases are TGTGCCAGCAGCCCCGGACTACCCCACATGGATACGCAGTATTTT. The variable domain in full, completed from reference TRBV9 and TRBJ2-3, reads DSGVTQTPKHLITATGQRVTLRCSPRSGDLSVYWYQQSLDQGLQFLIQYYNGEERAKGNILERFSAQQFPDLHSELNLSSLELGDSALYFCASSPGLPHMDTQYFGPGTRLTVL.

The chain combines TRBV5-1 with TRBJ1-6, with a tentative D call TRBD1 (5 bases). Trimming cost V 1 base and J 6 bases, with 11 bases left between them. The CDR3 has 15 amino acids. CDR1 is SGHRS, CDR2 YFSETQ, per germline. The CDR3 region is CASSLWQGSNSPLHF. The CDR3 region has the DNA TGCGCCAGCAGCTTGTGGCAGGGTAGTAATTCACCCCTCCACTTT. Full variable domain (remainder filled in from reference TRBV5-1 and TRBJ1-6): KAGVTQTPRYLIKTRGQQVTLSCSPISGHRSVSWYQQTPGQGLQFLFEYFSETQRNKGNFPGRFSGRQFSNSRSEMNVSTLELGDSALYLCASSLWQGSNSPLHFGNGTRLTVT.

The chain uses TRBV9 and TRBJ1-6, with 8 bases that match TRBD1. The CDR3 extends over 15 amino acids. V gave up 0 bases and J gave up 7 bases; unmatched junction bases: 3. From germline, CDR1 is SGDLS and CDR2 YYNGEE. CDR3 nucleotides: TGTGCCAGCAGCGTAGCCGCAGGGGGCAATTCACCCCTCCACTTT. Its translation is CASSVAAGGNSPLHF. The variable domain in full, completed from reference TRBV9 and TRBJ1-6, reads DSGVTQTPKHLITATGQRVTLRCSPRSGDLSVYWYQQSLDQGLQFLIQYYNGEERAKGNILERFSAQQFPDLHSELNLSSLELGDSALYFCASSVAAGGNSPLHFGNGTRLTVT.

The chain joins TRBV7-9 to TRBJ2-7; D is undetermined. This CDR3 spans 12 amino acids. Germline CDR1 and CDR2: SEHNR and FQNEAQ (reference sequence). Trimming removed 3 bases from V and 3 bases from J, with 6 bases in between. The CDR3 DNA reads as TGTGCCAGCAGCTTCGGCAGCTACGAGCAGTACTTC. This codes for CASSFGSYEQYF. Looking up the rest from reference TRBV7-9 and TRBJ2-7 gives the full variable domain: DTGVSQNPRHKITKRGQNVTFRCDPISEHNRLYWYRQTLGQGPEFLTYFQNEAQLEKSRLLSDRFSAERPKGSFSTLEIQRTEQGDSAMYLCASSFGSYEQYFGPGTRLTVT.

This clone was recorded once. The chain uses TRBV5-5 and TRBJ2-1; 8 positions match TRBD2. This CDR3 spans 18 amino acids. The germline V gene encodes CDR1 SGHKS and CDR2 YYEKEE (reference sequence). V shed 3 bases, J shed 9 bases, and the junction held 20 bases outside the gene matches. The CDR3 DNA reads TGTGCCAGCAGCTCGGGCATCCCGGGACTAGGATACGGGGTTGAGCAGTTCTTC. This codes for CASSSGIPGLGYGVEQFF. The full variable domain, rest sourced from reference TRBV5-5 and TRBJ2-1, is DAGVTQSPTHLIKTRGQQVTLRCSPISGHKSVSWYQQVLGQGPQFIFQYYEKEERGRGNFPDRFSARQFPNYSSELNVNALLLGDSALYLCASSSGIPGLGYGVEQFFGPGTRLTVL.

The CDR3 reads CSVGSTMFYGYTF. The CDR3, as DNA: TGCAGCGTTGGGTCGACAATGTTCTATGGCTACACCTTC. The chain uses TRBV29-1 and TRBJ1-2, with D hard to call. The CDR3 loop spans 13 amino acids. Between the trimmed V and J ends, which lost 4 bases and 4 bases, there was a span of 13 bases. In germline, CDR1 is SQVTM, CDR2 ANQGSEA. The full variable domain, its missing parts supplied by reference TRBV29-1 and TRBJ1-2, is SAVISQKPSRDICQRGTSLTIQCQVDSQVTMMFWYRQQPGQSLTLIATANQGSEATYESGFVIDKFPISRPNLTFSTLTVSNMSPEDSSIYLCSVGSTMFYGYTFGSGTRLTVV.

V usage is TRBV27 and J usage is TRBJ1-5; D possibly corresponds to TRBD1 (5 bases). Germline loops: CDR1 MNHEY, CDR2 SMNVEV (reference sequence). The CDR3 runs to 12 residues. The CDR3 spells CASGARGQPQHF. Written as DNA, the CDR3 is TGTGCATCCGGGGCCCGGGGTCAGCCCCAGCATTTT.

The CDR3 coding sequence is TGTGCCAGCCCACCACGGGACGGTTTCTACGAGCAGTACTTC. Translated, it gives CASPPRDGFYEQYF. The chain has TRBV27 and TRBJ2-5; D might be TRBD1 or TRBD2, each matching 5 bases. The J call may be incorrect, as the DNA end agrees better with TRBJ2-7. This CDR3 comprises 14 residues. Germline CDR1 is MNHEY and CDR2 is SMNVEV (reference sequence).

V and J are TRBV5-4 and TRBJ2-7; D perhaps matches TRBD1 (7 bases). This CDR3 is 16 amino acids long. Germline assignment: CDR1 SGHNT and CDR2 YYREEE (reference sequence). V was shortened by 4 bases and J by 1 base, with 18 bases between the two germline ends. The CDR3 reads CASSKGQNSGSYEQYF. For the CDR3, the DNA is TGTGCCAGCAGCAAGGGACAGAATAGCGGATCCTACGAGCAGTACTTC.

The CDR3 DNA is TGTGCCAGCAGCCTCGGCGGGGGTTCGTCCTACGAGCAGTACGTC. Translating it yields CASSLGGGSSYEQYV. The chain has TRBV2 and TRBJ2-7; 7 positions match TRBD2. With 6 bases clipped from V and 1 base from J, the junction kept 9 bases outside the gene matches. Per germline, CDR1 SNHLY and CDR2 FYNNEI. The CDR3 sequence is 15 residues long.

The chain couples TRBV7-2 to TRBJ2-1; D might be TRBD1 (6 bases). There are 17 residues in the CDR3. Germline loops: CDR1 SGHTA, CDR2 FQGNSA. Trimming pared 1 base from V and 1 base from J, leaving 14 bases between. The CDR3 nucleotides read TGTGCCAGCAGCTTAGAGATAGGGCAGGGGTCCTACAATGAGCAGTTCTTC. This encodes CASSLEIGQGSYNEQFF.

This chain uses TRBV28 with TRBJ1-1, with TRBD1 matching 8 bases. CDR1 is MDHEN, CDR2 SYDVKM, per germline. The CDR3 covers 15 residues. Germline trimming cut 8 bases from V and 1 base from J; bases unmatched to any gene: 9. The CDR3, as DNA: TGTGCCAGCTCCCCCCCGGGGACAGGGAACACTGAAGCTTTCTTT. As protein: CASSPPGTGNTEAFF. Supplemented by reference TRBV28 and TRBJ1-1, the full variable domain reads DVKVTQSSRYLVKRTGEKVFLECVQDMDHENMFWYRQDPGLGLRLIYFSYDVKMKEKGDIPEGYSVSREKKERFSLILESASTNQTSMYLCASSPPGTGNTEAFFGQGTRLTVV.

The chain recombines TRBV18 with TRBJ1-5; D remains unclear. Trimming cost V 8 bases and J 3 bases, with 11 bases left between them. The CDR3 totals 13 residues. The germline V gene has CDR1 KGHSH and CDR2 LQKENI. Here the CDR3 reads CASRTADNQPQHF. CDR3 coding DNA: TGTGCCAGCAGGACCGCCGACAATCAGCCCCAGCATTTT.

This chain joins TRBV10-2 and TRBJ1-2; no clear D. Per germline, CDR1 WSHSY and CDR2 SAAADI. This CDR3 has 15 residues. V gave up 0 bases and J gave up 6 bases, with 14 bases separating them. The CDR3 coding sequence is TGCGCCAGCAGTGAGTCGAGACCCGGAGGCAATGGCTACACCTTC. This translates into CASSESRPGGNGYTF.

The chain links TRBV6-1 to TRBJ1-2; D may be TRBD1 (6 bases). Trimming removed 5 bases at V and 8 bases at J, with 18 bases between. The CDR3 is made up of 14 amino acids. Germline CDR1 reads MNHNS; CDR2 reads SASEGT. CDR3 nucleotide sequence: TGTGCCAGCAGTCGAGACACAGGGAGGAGGGGCTACACCTTC. As protein: CASSRDTGRRGYTF.